The rows below give T cell receptor beta chains drawn from one sample of a study of cytomegalovirus exposure and HLA in healthy donors. Repertoires were generated with immunoSEQ multiplex PCR, while TCRdb's copy carries only in-frame clones and drops some. This table holds tens of thousands of clones. Sequencing input: PBMCs. Receptors were obtained from a man aged 45-65 years in good health and CMV-seropositive. CDR3s include the opening cysteine and the closing phenylalanine or tryptophan. The D gene is left open where the match is weak.

d_gene	j_gene	v_gene	CDR3nt	CDR3aa
-	TRBJ2-1	TRBV7-2	TGTGCCAGCAGTTTGGTTTCTAGCTCCTACAATGAGCAGTTCTTC	CASSLVSSSYNEQFF
TRBD2	TRBJ2-2	TRBV9	TGTGCCAGCAGCGACCATGGGGGGGCCGGGGAGCTGTTTTTT	CASSDHGGAGELFF
-	TRBJ2-7	TRBV19	TGTGCCAGTAGTGCCACAGCCTACGAGCAGTACTTC	CASSATAYEQYF
TRBD1	TRBJ1-4	TRBV25-1	TGTGCCAGCAGTGTCGACAGGGAGGTCCCTGAAAAACTGTTTTTT	CASSVDREVPEKLFF
-	TRBJ2-5	TRBV19	TGTGCCAGTAGTATTTATATGAGAGGGCAAGAGACCCAGTACTTC	CASSIYMRGQETQYF
-	TRBJ2-2	TRBV5-6	TGTGCCAGCAGCTGGGAGGAGAACACCGGGGAGCTGTTTTTT	CASSWEENTGELFF
TRBD1	TRBJ1-4	TRBV18	TGTGCCAGCTCACCAAGGCAAGGACAGGGGAGCTCTAATGAAAAACTGTTTTTT	CASSPRQGQGSSNEKLFF
-	TRBJ1-5	TRBV5-5	TGTGCCAGCAGCGCGGGACGGAGCAATCAGCCCCAGCATTTT	CASSAGRSNQPQHF
TRBD1	TRBJ2-7	TRBV27	TGTGCCAGCAGTTTAGGTTCGGGACAGGATTACGAGCAGTACTTC	CASSLGSGQDYEQYF
TRBD2	TRBJ2-3	TRBV7-9	TGTGCCAGCAGCTTATTGGGACTAGGAGTCCCCACAGATACGCAGTATTTT	CASSLLGLGVPTDTQYF
TRBD1	TRBJ1-4	TRBV18	TGTGCCAGCTCAAACAGGGGGGAGAATGAAAAACTGTTTTTT	CASSNRGENEKLFF
-	TRBJ2-5	TRBV18	TGTGCCAGCTCACCACCCCAGGGTTGGGAGACCCAGTACTTC	CASSPPQGWETQYF
TRBD2	TRBJ2-5	TRBV30	TGTGCCGGGGGGGAGGTAGGATTTTACTTC	CAGGEVGFYF
-	TRBJ1-6	TRBV25-1	TGTGCCAGCAGACGGACAGCTAATTCACCCCTCCACTTT	CASRRTANSPLHF
-	TRBJ2-5	TRBV19	TGTGCCAGTAGTACGCAATTCAACAGCTACCAAGAGACCCAGTACTTC	CASSTQFNSYQETQYF
-	TRBJ2-7	TRBV4-1	TGCGCCAGCAGCCAAGTGGGGGGGCGTGGGACCTACGAGCAGTACTTC	CASSQVGGRGTYEQYF
TRBD2	TRBJ2-3	TRBV19	TGTGCCAGTAGATTAGCGGGAGGGCAAGATACGCAGTATTTT	CASRLAGGQDTQYF
-	TRBJ1-1	TRBV19	TGTGCCAGTAGTTCGGGGGGTGAAGCTTTCTTT	CASSSGGEAFF
-	TRBJ1-4	TRBV6-5	TGTGCCAGCACCCCAAATAGGGGGAATGAAAAACTGTTTTTT	CASTPNRGNEKLFF
-	TRBJ1-4	TRBV19	TGTGCCAGTAGTTTGGGCCCCCCGGAGGGCGAAAAACTGTTTTTT	CASSLGPPEGEKLFF
-	TRBJ1-2	TRBV7-9	TGTGCCAGCAGTCGGGGAGGTGGCTACACCTTC	CASSRGGGYTF
TRBD2	TRBJ2-1	TRBV4-1	TGCGCCAGCAGCCAAGGACGACTAGCGGGGAGGGACAATGAGCAGTTCTTC	CASSQGRLAGRDNEQFF
-	TRBJ1-5	TRBV4-2	TGTGCCAGCAGCCAAGATACCTCGGGTCAGCCCCAGCATTTT	CASSQDTSGQPQHF
-	TRBJ1-5	TRBV27	TGTGCCAGCAGTTTTCAGGGTCATCAGCCCCAGCATTTT	CASSFQGHQPQHF
-	TRBJ2-3	TRBV4-2	TGTGCCAGCAGCCAAGAGGTCAGGGCGTCTAGCACAGATACGCAGTATTTT	CASSQEVRASSTDTQYF
TRBD1	TRBJ1-5	TRBV7-2	TGTGCCAGCAGCGCGACAGGGGGCCTAAGAAGCAATCAGCCCCAGCATTTT	CASSATGGLRSNQPQHF
-	TRBJ2-2	TRBV5-5	TGTGCCAGCAGCTGGGACTTGATGAACACCGGGGAGCTGTTTTTT	CASSWDLMNTGELFF
-	TRBJ2-1	TRBV13	TGTGCCAGCAGCTTGAGTTGGGAGAACTTCGACAATGAGCAGTTCTTC	CASSLSWENFDNEQFF
TRBD2	TRBJ2-1	TRBV7-9	TGTGCCAGCAGCGTCGTAGCGGGAACCCATGAGCAGTTCTTC	CASSVVAGTHEQFF
TRBD1	TRBJ1-2	TRBV18	TGTGCCAGCTCACTGTCCCGGGACAGGGGGAACTATGGCTACACCTTC	CASSLSRDRGNYGYTF
-	TRBJ2-4	TRBV7-2	TGTGCCAGCAGCTTAGCAGCCGGGTCAGCTGAAAACATTCAGTACTTC	CASSLAAGSAENIQYF